The sequence of this T cell receptor beta chain was determined in a study of shared clonotypes between healthy human individuals. Clones were read by immunoSEQ multiplex PCR, and TCRdb kept only the in-frame ones, dropping some. This sample has approximately 2.3 million clones; approximately 93% occur once, and the top ten carry about 0.41%. Germline-derived CDR1 and CDR2 are SGHRS and YFSETQ. V was clipped by 4 bases and J by 2 bases; unmatched bases: 6. The CDR3 is made up of 16 amino acids. Sequencing input: naive CD4+ T cells from PBMCs. Indicated subset: CD45RA+ positively selected. The V call is TRBV5-1, the J call TRBJ2-3; TRBD2 agrees at 11 bases. The clonotype comes from a man between 18 and 35 years old in good health. Some clones in this sample may be carry-over from other donors' samples. CDR3: CASSRLAGSTTDTQYF. The CDR3 bases are TGCGCCAGCAGCCGACTAGCGGGGTCTACCACAGATACGCAGTATTTT.